This TCR beta chain was sequenced in a study of naive and memory T cell subsets. V was clipped by 1 base and J by 1 base; unmatched bases: 6. CDR3 size: 16 residues. The germline gives CDR1 KGHSH, CDR2 LQKENI. An equimolar mix of two oligonucleotides served as the beta constant-region primer for TRBC1 and TRBC2. Ligated cDNA was amplified by four rounds of PCR with nested alpha and beta constant-region primers and SP2. One entry per CDR3 protein, called by TCRdb with MiXCR from the UMI-ligation and nested PCR reads. The table records 150,000 or so distinct CDR3 sequences, roughly 23% of them present only once. Whole-study results and caveats: TCR abundance followed a power law differing between naive and memory subsets. Over 95% of naive TCR sequences appeared only once after error correction, unlike memory subsets. Especially in CD8 cells, naive repertoires contained a few larger clonotypes, possibly CD45RA-re-expressing memory cells.

As to this clonotype: The antigen remains unidentified.

The sequencing sample was made of naive CD4+ T cells from blood. The chain recombines TRBV18 with TRBJ1-2, with 7 bases aligning to TRBD1. The sequence derives from a human donor in good health. The CDR3 nucleotides are TGTGCCAGCTCACCACAGGGACAGCTATTTAACTATGGCTACACCTTC. Protein product: CASSPQGQLFNYGYTF.